Only a few counts were recorded for the clone carrying this TCR beta chain. Caucasian adults living in Nashville, Tennessee, provided all samples. The data stem from a study of shared clonotypes between healthy human individuals. Clones were sequenced by immunoSEQ multiplex PCR, and TCRdb holds only the in-frame ones, with some missing. The data contain about 1 million clones, approximately 72% of them singletons. This clonotype originated in a man between 18 and 29 years old in good health. Specimen: memory CD4+ T cells sorted from blood. The sample's subset: CD45RA-negative fraction.

The chain's CDR3 is CAWSGLAHTTDTQYF. The CDR3 nucleotides are TGTGCCTGGAGTGGCCTAGCGCACACCACAGATACGCAGTATTTT. J is TRBJ2-3 and V is TRBV30, with D possibly being TRBD2 (6 bases). Trimming cost V 1 base and J 2 bases, with 13 bases left between them. CDR3 length equals 15 residues. Germline CDR1 is GTSNPN and CDR2 is SVGIG (reference sequence).